These 8 T cell receptor beta chains were sequenced from one sample in a study of glioma-infiltrating T cells after dendritic cell vaccination. Time point: after dendritic cell vaccination, including at tumor progression/relapse. Here immunoSEQ multiplex PCR was the method, and the copy in TCRdb shows in-frame clones only, minus some. The sample contains 50,000 to 70,000 clones, about four fifths of which appear only once. Sequencing was performed on blood, taken after dendritic cell vaccination. The receptors here all came from a human donor with glioblastoma.

The chain couples TRBV30 to TRBJ2-3; D is unresolved. The CDR3 consists of 13 residues. Per germline, CDR1 GTSNPN and CDR2 SVGIG (reference sequence). V dropped 4 bases and J dropped 0 bases, with 8 bases sitting between them. The CDR3 nucleotides are TGTGCCTGGACAGGCCTTAGCACAGATACGCAGTATTTT. Translating gives CAWTGLSTDTQYF.

This clone was seen only a few times. The chain links TRBV11-2 to TRBJ1-4, with 7 bases matching TRBD1. The trim removed 1 base at V and 4 bases at J, leaving 0 bases unmatched. Germline loops: CDR1 SGHAT, CDR2 FQNNGV. The CDR3 has 14 amino acids. In DNA form, the CDR3 reads TGTGCCAGCAGCTTAGGACAGGGTAATGAAAAACTGTTTTTT. Translating it yields CASSLGQGNEKLFF.

This clone qualifies as medium-sized. This rearrangement joins TRBV6-5 to TRBJ2-1; perhaps TRBD2 as D (5 bases). Trimming stripped 5 bases from V and 4 bases from J, with 6 bases between. The CDR3 runs to 12 residues. In germline, CDR1 is MNHEY, CDR2 SVGAGI. The CDR3 DNA reads TGTGCCAGCAGTCCGGGATACAATGAGCAGTTCTTC. As protein: CASSPGYNEQFF.

Only one count was recorded for this clone. The V gene is TRBV12-5, the J gene TRBJ1-5, with D perhaps TRBD1 (6 bases). Deletions cut 5 bases from V and 3 bases from J, with 14 bases between. CDR3 length: 15 residues. Germline lookup yields CDR1 LGHNT and CDR2 FRNRAP. CDR3 sequence reads: CASGSGTKLNQPQHF. CDR3 DNA sequence: TGTGCTAGTGGTAGCGGGACAAAGCTCAATCAGCCCCAGCATTTT.

This clone was seen a single time. This chain joins TRBV15 and TRBJ1-5; D gene uncertain. The V gene's germline CDR1 is LNHNV and CDR2 YYDKDF (reference sequence). The CDR3 spans 12 residues. V lost 1 base, J lost 9 bases, and 7 bases lay in between. In DNA form, the CDR3 reads TGTGCCACCAGCAGAGTTGAGGGGCCCCAGCATTTT. Its translation is CATSRVEGPQHF.

The CDR3 loop reads CASSLAPGTGLPGELFF. In DNA form, the CDR3 reads TGTGCCAGCAGCTTGGCTCCGGGGACAGGGTTGCCCGGGGAGCTGTTTTTT. This chain links TRBV5-4 with TRBJ2-2, with TRBD1 matching 9 bases. With V trimmed by 0 bases and J by 6 bases, 9 bases remained unmatched. CDR3 length: 17 residues. Germline CDR1 reads SGHNT; CDR2 reads YYREEE (reference sequence).

The chain couples TRBV6-6 to TRBJ2-1; D ambiguous. This CDR3 has 14 residues. CDR1 and CDR2 from the germline V gene are MNHNY and SVGAGI (reference sequence). V lost 3 bases, J lost 4 bases, and 10 bases lay in between. The DNA for the CDR3 is TGTGCCAGCAGTTATAGTCAGGTTTACAATGAGCAGTTCTTC. This sequence encodes CASSYSQVYNEQFF.

J is TRBJ1-1 and V is TRBV7-8; 9 positions agree with TRBD1. The CDR3 is 18 amino acids. The V gene's germline CDR1 is SGHVS and CDR2 FQNEAQ. V was clipped by 5 bases and J by 1 base; unmatched bases: 14. The CDR3 sequence is CASSLGTGQIGSNTEAFF. The CDR3 region has the DNA TGTGCCAGCAGCCTAGGGACAGGGCAAATAGGGTCGAACACTGAAGCTTTCTTT.